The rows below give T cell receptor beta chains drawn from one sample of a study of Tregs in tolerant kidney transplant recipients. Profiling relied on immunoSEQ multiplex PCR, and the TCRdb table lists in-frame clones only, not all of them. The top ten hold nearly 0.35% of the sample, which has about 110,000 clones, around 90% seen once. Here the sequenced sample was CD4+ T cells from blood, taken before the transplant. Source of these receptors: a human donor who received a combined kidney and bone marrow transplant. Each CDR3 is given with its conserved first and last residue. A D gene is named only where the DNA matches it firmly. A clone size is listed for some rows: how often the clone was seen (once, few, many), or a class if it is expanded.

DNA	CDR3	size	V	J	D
TGTGCCAGCAGCTTCGGGGGGTTTAGCACAGATACGCAGTATTTT	CASSFGGFSTDTQYF	-	TRBV11-2	TRBJ2-3	TRBD2
TGTGCCAGCAGTGGGGGCTCTAGCGGGATAGGAGATGAGCAGTTCTTC	CASSGGSSGIGDEQFF	-	TRBV28	TRBJ2-1	TRBD2
TGTGCCAGCAGACCTACAACAGTGAACACTGAAGCTTTCTTT	CASRPTTVNTEAFF	once	TRBV7-2	TRBJ1-1	-
TGTGCCAGCAGTCAAATCCAACTGACAATGAACACTGAAGCTTTCTTT	CASSQIQLTMNTEAFF	-	TRBV28	TRBJ1-1	-
TGTGCCAGCAGTTACAAGCGTTGGGCGGGGACCACTGAAGCTTTCTTT	CASSYKRWAGTTEAFF	-	TRBV6-5	TRBJ1-1	-
TGTGCCAGCAGCTCGCCCTCGGGACAGGGAAACTATGGCTACACCTTC	CASSSPSGQGNYGYTF	-	TRBV5-4	TRBJ1-2	TRBD1
TGTGCCAGCAGCCCCTGCCCGGGACAGGGTGAGTATGGCTACACCTTC	CASSPCPGQGEYGYTF	-	TRBV5-7	TRBJ1-2	TRBD1
TGTGCCAGCAGCCGGACTAGCGGGAGGCGGGAAGGGTACGAGCAGTACTTC	CASSRTSGRREGYEQYF	-	TRBV28	TRBJ2-7	TRBD2
TGTGCCATCCGGGCGGGGGGATATGGCTACACCTTC	CAIRAGGYGYTF	-	TRBV11-2	TRBJ1-2	-
TGTGCCAGTAGTTCGGGACAGGATTTATTTGCTGGAAACACCATATATTTT	CASSSGQDLFAGNTIYF	-	TRBV19	TRBJ1-3	TRBD1
TGTGCCAGCTCAATATACAGGGGGACCTCTGAAGCTTTCTTT	CASSIYRGTSEAFF	-	TRBV18	TRBJ1-1	TRBD1
TGTGCCAGCAGCTTTATGACAGGGGGTAACTACGAGCAGTACTTC	CASSFMTGGNYEQYF	once	TRBV7-9	TRBJ2-7	TRBD1
TGCGCCAGCAGCTTAGATAGCGGGGCCTCGGATGAGCAGTTCTTC	CASSLDSGASDEQFF	-	TRBV5-1	TRBJ2-1	TRBD2
TGTGCCAGCACTCAAAGCGGGGGGGTTGAGACCCAGTACTTC	CASTQSGGVETQYF	few	TRBV6-5	TRBJ2-5	TRBD2
TGTGCCAGCAGCTCGGGACAGGGCACCCGGGAGACCCAGTACTTC	CASSSGQGTRETQYF	-	TRBV6-1	TRBJ2-5	TRBD1
TGTGCCAGCAGCTCCGACAGGGGCCTGGGCGAGCAGTACTTC	CASSSDRGLGEQYF	-	TRBV5-6	TRBJ2-7	TRBD1
TGTGCCAGCAGCCGCAGCGGGCTCTCCTACAATGAGCAGTTCTTC	CASSRSGLSYNEQFF	-	TRBV5-4	TRBJ2-1	-
TGCGCTTCGATCGGGAGGGACGAAAACTATGGCTACACCTTC	CASIGRDENYGYTF	-	TRBV30	TRBJ1-2	-
TGTGCCAGCAGCTTGTACGGGTCGAATGGCTACACCTTC	CASSLYGSNGYTF	once	TRBV5-4	TRBJ1-2	-
TGCGCCAGCAGCCACCCCATTCCGAGCTCCTACAATGAGCAGTTCTTC	CASSHPIPSSYNEQFF	-	TRBV4-1	TRBJ2-1	-
TGTGCCTGGAGCGAGGCAGATACGCAGTATTTT	CAWSEADTQYF	once	TRBV30	TRBJ2-3	-
TGTGCCAGCTCCATAACTAGCGGTGGCACCGGGGAGCTGTTTTTT	CASSITSGGTGELFF	-	TRBV18	TRBJ2-2	TRBD2
TGTGCCAGCTCACCAAGGACAGGGGGCGGTCAAGAGACCCAGTACTTC	CASSPRTGGGQETQYF	-	TRBV18	TRBJ2-5	TRBD1
TGTGCCAGCAGCCCGGGACTAGCGCCTCCGGAGACCCAGTACTTC	CASSPGLAPPETQYF	-	TRBV14	TRBJ2-5	TRBD2
TGTGCCAGCAGTTTAGGGACAGGGGTCTACGAGCAGTACTTC	CASSLGTGVYEQYF	-	TRBV28	TRBJ2-7	TRBD1
TGTGCCAGCAGCTTCGGACAGATCCGTCAGCCCCAGCATTTT	CASSFGQIRQPQHF	-	TRBV7-9	TRBJ1-5	-
TGTGCCAGCATCAGGGGGGACCTGAACACTGAAGCTTTCTTT	CASIRGDLNTEAFF	-	TRBV6-1	TRBJ1-1	TRBD1
TGCGCCAGCAGCCCGGACAGTTCCTATGGCTACACCTTC	CASSPDSSYGYTF	few	TRBV5-1	TRBJ1-2	-
TGTGCCAGCAGTTCCCATGGACAGGGGACTTCCTACGAGCAGTACTTC	CASSSHGQGTSYEQYF	-	TRBV6-5	TRBJ2-7	TRBD1
TGTGCCAGCAGTGAAACAGGGCTATCCTACAATGAGCAGTTCTTC	CASSETGLSYNEQFF	-	TRBV6-1	TRBJ2-1	-
TGTGCCAGCTCACCACGGGGAGATAGCTCCTACGAGCAGTACTTC	CASSPRGDSSYEQYF	-	TRBV18	TRBJ2-7	-
TGTGCCAGCAGCCCGGGGACTAGCGGGGGGACCGGGGAGCTGTTTTTT	CASSPGTSGGTGELFF	-	TRBV5-4	TRBJ2-2	TRBD2
TGTGCCAGCAGCCCCCGCGAGGATCAGCCCCAGCATTTT	CASSPREDQPQHF	-	TRBV7-8	TRBJ1-5	-